The 3 T cell receptor beta chains given below trace back to one sample, sequenced in a study of T-cell reconstitution after alpha-beta-depleted transplantation in children. Researchers prepared the TCRbeta library using unique molecular identifiers, the study reports. One entry per CDR3 protein results from TCRdb running MiXCR on the PCR reads. The data contain about 340,000 distinct CDR3 sequences, roughly 14% of them singletons. Sequenced material: PBMCs, taken from the stem cell graft. Source of these receptors: a human donor who donated a stem cell graft to a child with Fanconi anemia.

This clonotype was counted at least ten times. The J gene is TRBJ2-5, the V gene TRBV12-3 or TRBV12-4; a possible D gene is TRBD2 (5 bases). V gave up 5 bases and J gave up 2 bases, with 6 bases separating them. The CDR3 has 12 amino acids. CDR3 DNA sequence: TGTGCCAGCAGTCGAGGGCAAGAGACCCAGTACTTC. Amino acids: CASSRGQETQYF.

This sequence joins TRBV14 and TRBJ1-1; D uncertain. Trimming shortened V by 4 bases and J by 1 base, and 10 bases separated the two germline ends. CDR1 is SGHDN and CDR2 is FVKESK in the germline V gene. This CDR3 has 14 residues. The CDR3 sequence: CASSLATQNTEAFF. The CDR3 bases are TGTGCCAGCAGCCTGGCAACACAGAACACTGAAGCTTTCTTT.

This clonotype was observed a few times. The J gene is TRBJ1-1, the V gene TRBV10-3; 8 bases fit TRBD1. CDR3 size: 17 residues. The germline CDR1 and CDR2 sequences are ENHRY and SYGVKD. J gave up 6 bases and V 3 bases, and 15 bases lay outside the gene matches. The CDR3 DNA is TGTGCCATCAGTGACACGGGCGGGACAGGAGAAAACTCTGAAGCTTTCTTT. Its protein product is CAISDTGGTGENSEAFF.